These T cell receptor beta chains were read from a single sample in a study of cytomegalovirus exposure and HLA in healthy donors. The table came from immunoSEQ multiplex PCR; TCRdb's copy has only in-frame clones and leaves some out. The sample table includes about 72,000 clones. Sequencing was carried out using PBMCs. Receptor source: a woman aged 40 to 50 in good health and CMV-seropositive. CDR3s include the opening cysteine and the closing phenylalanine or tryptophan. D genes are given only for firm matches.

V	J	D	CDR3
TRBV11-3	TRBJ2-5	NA	CASSPGTRQGAQYF
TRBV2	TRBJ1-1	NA	CASSDEGGTEAFF
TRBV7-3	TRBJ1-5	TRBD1	CASSSQGDQPQHF
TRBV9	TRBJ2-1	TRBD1	CASSRRGTGGITYNEQFF
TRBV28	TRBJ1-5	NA	CASSPRRAGSNQPQHF
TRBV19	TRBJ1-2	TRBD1	CASTRGRNYGYTF
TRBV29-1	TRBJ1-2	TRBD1	CSVDGTGEGYTF
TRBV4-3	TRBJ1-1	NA	CASSQDRTGTLTNTEAFF
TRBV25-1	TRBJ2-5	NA	CASSEFPGKTQYF
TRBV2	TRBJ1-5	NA	CASRMDTNSNQPQHF
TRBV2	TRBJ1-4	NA	CATIENGEKLFF
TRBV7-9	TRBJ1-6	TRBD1	CASSLPDRVPPLHF
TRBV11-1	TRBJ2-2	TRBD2	CASSVAGGLYGELFF
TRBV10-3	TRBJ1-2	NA	CAISEGGRGGYTF
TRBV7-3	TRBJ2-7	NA	CASSRGGSYEQYF
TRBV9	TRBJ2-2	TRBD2	CASSGLGTSGSGELFF
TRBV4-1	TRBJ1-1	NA	CASSQAAVAWSTEAFF
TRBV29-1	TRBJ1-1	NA	CSVGRVEDTEAFF
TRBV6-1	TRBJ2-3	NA	CVYHRENTDTQYF
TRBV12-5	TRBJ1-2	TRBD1	CASGSSGTGGNYGYTF
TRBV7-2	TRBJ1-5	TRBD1	CASSVRQGSQPQHF
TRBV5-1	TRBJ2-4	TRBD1	CASSLEQGNIQYF
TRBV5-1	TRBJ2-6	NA	CATSRGDLSGANVLTF
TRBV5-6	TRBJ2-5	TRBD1	CASSWDSRETQYF
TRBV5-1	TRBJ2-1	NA	CASSLGGTRSYNEQFF
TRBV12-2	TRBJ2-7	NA	CASRLVTGGVAYEQYF
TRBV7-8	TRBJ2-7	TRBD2	CASSFSTGTSGSYEQYF
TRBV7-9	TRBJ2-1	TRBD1	CASSRLLGGAFNEQFF
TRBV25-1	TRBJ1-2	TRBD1	CASSEGQARGYTF